This T cell receptor (beta chain) was identified in a study of T cell changes during pregnancy in multiple sclerosis. The V and J ends lost 7 bases and 0 bases respectively, with 25 bases between them. This CDR3 has 19 amino acids. CDR1 is SGHDT, CDR2 YYEEEE, per germline. Profiled with immunoSEQ multiplex PCR; TCRdb holds only in-frame clones, not every one. The sample has 42,000 or so clones; 90% are singletons. This receptor was obtained from a female donor with multiple sclerosis, enrolled in a pregnancy study. The V call is TRBV5-6, the J call TRBJ1-4; the D is unclear. The sample consisted of CD8+ T cells from peripheral blood mononuclear cells, taken in the first trimester of pregnancy. CDR3 sequence: CASGLSGRVSSATNEKLFF. The CDR3 region has the DNA TGTGCCAGCGGCCTCTCGGGGAGGGTCTCTTCTGCAACTAATGAAAAACTGTTTTTT.